These T cell receptor beta chains were read from a single sample in a study of PD-1 blockade in classical Hodgkin lymphoma. The repertoire was sequenced with immunoSEQ multiplex PCR; TCRdb's copy has only in-frame clones and lacks some. Of 110,000 or so clones in the sample, over 85% were seen once. This specimen consisted of peripheral blood mononuclear cells (PBMCs), obtained before the fourth cycle of nivolumab. Receptor source: a human donor with classical Hodgkin lymphoma. The CDR3 runs from the conserved cysteine through the conserved F or W. The D gene is left open where the match is weak. Not every row has a clone size; where given, it reads once, few, many or a size class.

.	TRBV30	TRBJ1-3	.	CAWSKAGNTIYF	TGTGCCTGGAGTAAGGCTGGAAACACCATATATTTT
.	TRBV6-6	TRBJ2-7	once	CASSYDPYEQYF	TGTGCCAGCAGTTACGACCCCTACGAGCAGTACTTC
TRBD1	TRBV7-9	TRBJ1-1	.	CASPGTGYPDTEAFF	TGTGCCAGCCCCGGGACAGGATACCCGGACACTGAAGCTTTCTTT
TRBD2	TRBV11-2	TRBJ2-5	.	CASSLVRLAGTETQYF	TGTGCCAGCAGCTTAGTGAGGCTAGCGGGCACAGAGACCCAGTACTTC
TRBD1	TRBV2	TRBJ1-4	.	CATRGLAEKLFF	TGTGCCACCAGGGGGCTAGCTGAAAAACTGTTTTTT
.	TRBV7-9	TRBJ1-1	.	CASSFDAWTEAFF	TGTGCCAGCAGCTTCGACGCGTGGACTGAAGCTTTCTTT
TRBD1	TRBV5-1	TRBJ2-1	.	CASSRDRGEDEQFF	TGCGCCAGCAGCCGGGACAGGGGTGAAGATGAGCAGTTCTTC
.	TRBV10-1	TRBJ1-2	.	CASSEGRYYGYTF	TGCGCCAGCAGTGAGGGACGGTACTATGGCTACACCTTC
TRBD1	TRBV2	TRBJ1-5	.	CASSGTGVNQPQHF	TGTGCCAGCAGTGGAACAGGGGTCAATCAGCCCCAGCATTTT
TRBD2	TRBV5-6	TRBJ2-1	.	CASSPGLAGGVDNEQFF	TGTGCCAGCAGCCCCGGACTAGCGGGGGGGGTCGACAATGAGCAGTTCTTC
.	TRBV7-2	TRBJ1-1	few	CASSLGGLGEAFF	TGTGCCAGCAGCTTAGGGGGTTTGGGTGAAGCTTTCTTT
.	TRBV11-2	TRBJ1-2	.	CASSPIGVGYTF	TGTGCCAGCAGCCCGATAGGGGTTGGCTACACCTTC
.	TRBV5-1	TRBJ2-7	.	CASSLVLSNSYEQYF	TGCGCCAGCAGCCTAGTACTATCAAACTCCTACGAGCAGTACTTC
TRBD1	TRBV11-1	TRBJ2-7	.	CASSFGQGGILGEQYF	TGTGCCAGCAGCTTTGGACAGGGGGGGATCCTAGGCGAGCAGTACTTC
TRBD1	TRBV7-6	TRBJ1-1	.	CASRGQGTEAFF	TGTGCCAGCAGGGGACAGGGCACTGAAGCTTTCTTT
.	TRBV18	TRBJ2-5	.	CASSLQETQYF	TGTGCCAGCTCACTTCAAGAGACCCAGTACTTC
.	TRBV7-2	TRBJ2-7	.	CASSLVPELYYEQYF	TGTGCCAGCAGCTTAGTTCCCGAATTATACTACGAGCAGTACTTC
.	TRBV11-1	TRBJ2-2	.	CAHSGHTGELFF	TGTGCCCATTCAGGGCACACCGGGGAGCTGTTTTTT
.	TRBV28	TRBJ2-2	once	CASSLLYGSNTGELFF	TGTGCCAGCAGTTTACTTTATGGTTCTAACACCGGGGAGCTGTTTTTT
TRBD2	TRBV6-1	TRBJ2-7	.	CASSTGTTYEQYF	TGTGCCAGCTCTACCGGGACTACCTACGAGCAGTACTTC
.	TRBV28	TRBJ2-7	.	CASKEGNEQYF	TGTGCCAGCAAAGAGGGGAACGAGCAGTACTTC
TRBD1	TRBV6-1	TRBJ2-7	.	CASSEYRGRGYEQYF	TGTGCCAGCAGTGAATACAGGGGAAGGGGCTACGAGCAGTACTTC
.	TRBV10-1	TRBJ1-2	.	CASSGGTELPYGYTF	TGCGCCAGCAGCGGTGGGACGGAACTACCCTATGGCTACACCTTC
.	TRBV5-8	TRBJ1-2	once	CASSLAVSPLGYGYTF	TGTGCCAGCAGCTTGGCGGTCTCTCCCCTAGGGTATGGCTACACCTTC